This entry lists 32 T cell receptor beta chains sequenced from one sample in a study of somatic reversion in DOCK8 deficiency. One-step amplicon PCR with EuroClonality-NGS primers amplified TRB from 100 ng genomic DNA. TCRdb redid the calling of the multiplex PCR reads with MiXCR, one entry per CDR3 protein. The sample gives about 1,400 distinct CDR3 sequences, 15% to 20% of which show up once; 75% to 80% is in the top ten. Sequenced: blood. The origin of the receptors is a human donor with DOCK8 deficiency.

This clonotype has ten or more counts. The chain links TRBV6-5 to TRBJ1-5; no definite D call. Germline V CDR1 and CDR2: MNHEY, SVGAGI. The CDR3 is made up of 14 amino acids. Between the trimmed V and J ends, which lost 6 bases and 9 bases, there was a span of 18 bases. CDR3 bases: TGTGCCAGCAGCCGACACTGGACCCGCGGGCCCCAGCATTTT. Translating gives CASSRHWTRGPQHF.

By share, this clonotype ranks as medium-sized. The J gene is TRBJ1-1, the V gene TRBV20-1; D possibly corresponds to TRBD1 (5 bases). CDR1 is DFQATT, CDR2 SNEGSKA, per germline (reference sequence). The CDR3 spans 15 residues. V gave up 0 bases and J gave up 5 bases, with 16 bases separating them. The CDR3 region has the DNA TGCAGTGCTAGAGAGGGCGCGCAGGGAGGGACTGAAGCTTTCTTT. Protein product: CSAREGAQGGTEAFF.

The chain couples TRBV25-1 to TRBJ1-1; D remains ambiguous. The CDR3 loop spans 11 amino acids. In germline, CDR1 is MGHDK, CDR2 SYGVNS. V gave up 0 bases and J gave up 4 bases, with 0 bases separating them. The CDR3 loop reads CASSEYTEAFF. CDR3 in DNA: TGTGCCAGCAGTGAATACACTGAAGCTTTCTTT.

In its sample, this clonotype was seen many times. The chain links TRBV15 to TRBJ1-5; no firm D call. Germline V gene sequence: CDR1 LNHNV, CDR2 YYDKDF (reference sequence). V was cut by 0 bases and J by 5 bases, with 5 bases left in between. The CDR3 is made up of 13 amino acids. CDR3 sequence reads: CATSREVYQPQHF. The CDR3 DNA is TGTGCCACCAGCAGAGAAGTCTATCAGCCCCAGCATTTT.

Notes on this clonotype: A junction end diverges from the germline sequence, so it may reflect a read error. The CDR3 loop reads CSASAAAGGPDEQLF. CDR3 nucleotide sequence: TGCAGTGCTTCCGCTGCTGCGGGGGGGCCCGATGAGCAGCTCTTC. The V and J genes are TRBV20-1 and TRBJ2-1; 9 bases match TRBD2. CDR3 length: 15 amino acids. The germline gives CDR1 DFQATT, CDR2 SNEGSKA (reference sequence).

J is TRBJ2-6 and V is TRBV7-9; TRBD2 might be the D (5 bases). Trimming left V 5 bases short and J 2 bases short, with 19 bases between. Germline CDR1 and CDR2: SEHNR and FQNEAQ (reference sequence). CDR3 length equals 18 residues. DNA for the CDR3: TGTGCCAGCAGCCCCCCGACATCGATGGGAGCTGGGGCCAACGTCCTGACTTTC. Protein sequence: CASSPPTSMGAGANVLTF.

J is TRBJ1-5 and V is TRBV6-2 or TRBV6-3; 7 bases match TRBD1. This CDR3 comprises 13 residues. The ends lost 8 bases at V and 3 bases at J; junction bases unmatched: 4. Germline V lookup: CDR1 MNHEY, CDR2 SVGEGT. The CDR3 coding sequence is TGTGCCAGCGGGACAGTCCTCAATCAGCCCCAGCATTTT. Its protein product is CASGTVLNQPQHF.

Remarks on this clonotype: The final CDR3 position lacks the conserved phenylalanine or tryptophan, pointing to a likely read error. This chain connects TRBV12-3 or TRBV12-4 to TRBJ1-1; D unresolved. The CDR3 has 12 residues. The CDR3 DNA is TGCGCCAGCGAATTGAGCCTTGGGGAAGCTTTCCTT. It encodes CASELSLGEAFL.

By its share, this clonotype is large. This chain uses TRBV20-1 with TRBJ1-6; no reliable D call. The CDR3 totals 14 residues. Trimming stripped 0 bases from V and 10 bases from J, with 13 bases between. Germline assignment: CDR1 DFQATT and CDR2 SNEGSKA (reference sequence). The CDR3 reads CSARDDGRESPLHF. CDR3 coding DNA: TGCAGTGCTAGAGACGACGGCCGAGAGTCACCCCTCCACTTT.

This clonotype was observed a handful of times. This is likely a read error, given that the CDR3 carries no conserved phenylalanine or tryptophan at its end. The DNA is omitted, as the CDR3 cannot be located on it reliably, and the CDR3 follows TCRdb's listing. The V and J genes are TRBV10-3 and TRBJ1-4; the table's D call TRBD1 went unverified against the DNA. The CDR3 comprises 14 residues, both ends counted. Germline V gives CDR1 ENHRY, CDR2 SYGVKD. This chain's CDR3 is CASRGEKGKEKRGG.

This clonotype was observed a few times. This may arise from a read error, as a much more abundant clone is one base away. The chain joins TRBV10-3 to TRBJ1-2; TRBD1 matches at 7 bases. CDR1 and CDR2 (germline): ENHRY, SYGVKD. The CDR3 contains 13 residues. The V and J ends lost 7 bases and 8 bases, in that order; junction bases with no gene match: 10. The CDR3 spells CAINRQGLGGYTF. As DNA, the CDR3 is TGTGCCATCAATAGACAGGGCTTGGGAGGCTACACCTTC.

As for this clonotype: With a far larger clone one base away, a read error is the likely cause. The chain is built from TRBV20-1 and TRBJ1-6; D is perhaps TRBD1 (6 bases). With the DNA end fitting TRBJ1-1 better, the J assignment may be wrong. CDR1 and CDR2 from the germline V gene are DFQATT and SNEGSKA (reference sequence). CDR3 length: 12 residues. The CDR3 loop is CSAKQGGTVAFF. DNA for the CDR3: TGCAGTGCAAAACAGGGTGGCACTGTAGCTTTCTTT.

Note on this clonotype: A much larger clone is a single base away; this may be a read error. The rearrangement joins TRBV20-1 to TRBJ2-3; D might be TRBD2 (5 bases). Germline values: CDR1 DFQATT, CDR2 SNEGSKA (reference sequence). The CDR3 loop spans 15 amino acids. Deletions cut 6 bases from V and 8 bases from J, with 24 bases between. CDR3: CSASLEGRAGSTQYF. As DNA, the CDR3 is TGCAGTGCCTCTCTAGAGGGTCGGGCAGGAAGTACGCAGTATTTT.

This clonotype ranks as medium-sized (0.01 to 0.1%). V usage is TRBV20-1 and J usage is TRBJ2-7, with 9 nucleotides matching TRBD2. V was clipped by 6 bases and J by 7 bases; unmatched bases: 16. Germline lookup yields CDR1 DFQATT and CDR2 SNEGSKA (reference sequence). CDR3 length: 15 amino acids. In DNA, the CDR3 is TGCAGTGCCCCGACCCGGGCTAGCGGGGACGAGGAGCAGTACTTC. It codes for CSAPTRASGDEEQYF.

This clonotype was counted many times. V and J are TRBV19 and TRBJ2-7, with D maybe TRBD2 (6 bases). There are 14 residues in the CDR3. Germline CDR1 and CDR2: LNHDA and SQIVND (reference sequence). V dropped 7 bases and J dropped 0 bases, with 13 bases sitting between them. The CDR3 here is CASNQDGSSYEQYF. The CDR3 DNA reads TGTGCCAGTAATCAGGACGGGAGCTCCTACGAGCAGTACTTC.

By proportion, this clonotype is medium-sized (0.01 to 0.1%). This chain connects TRBV28 to TRBJ1-1; unclear D gene. This CDR3 has 14 amino acids. Germline V gives CDR1 MDHEN, CDR2 SYDVKM. V was shortened by 2 bases and J by 11 bases, with 18 bases between the two germline ends. The CDR3 sequence: CASSLSFFTPRAFF. In DNA, the CDR3 is TGTGCCAGCAGTTTAAGTTTTTTTACCCCTCGGGCTTTCTTT.

This clonotype has ten or more counts. This sequence joins TRBV4-3 and TRBJ2-7, with D possibly being TRBD1 (6 bases). There are 17 residues in the CDR3. V lost 0 bases, J lost 0 bases, and 15 bases lay in between. CDR1 is LGHNA and CDR2 is YSLEER in the germline V gene. This chain's CDR3 is CASSQDIEGTLSYEQYF. The CDR3, as DNA: TGCGCCAGCAGCCAAGATATAGAGGGGACACTCTCCTACGAGCAGTACTTC.

As DNA, the CDR3 is TGTGCCAGCAGCCAAGGAGATACGCAGTATTTT. It encodes CASSQGDTQYF. The rearrangement links TRBV3-1 to TRBJ1-1, with no clear D. The DNA end favors TRBJ2-3, so the J call may be wrong. Looked up from germline, CDR1 is LGHDT and CDR2 is YNNKEL (reference sequence). The CDR3 consists of 11 residues.

The chain has TRBV7-2 and TRBJ1-1; 7 bases agree with TRBD1. This CDR3 spans 14 amino acids. The V gene's germline CDR1 is SGHTA and CDR2 FQGNSA. Germline trimming cut 2 bases from V and 4 bases from J; bases unmatched to any gene: 4. The CDR3, as DNA: TGTGCCAGCAGCTTAAATAAGGGGGCCACTGAAGCTTTCTTT. Amino acids: CASSLNKGATEAFF.

This clonotype is judged large. The CDR3 is CASRLTGNTEAFF. In DNA form, the CDR3 reads TGCGCCAGCAGGTTGACGGGGAACACTGAAGCTTTCTTT. The rearrangement links TRBV10-1 to TRBJ1-1; D is ambiguous. The CDR3 consists of 13 residues. Between the trimmed V and J ends, which lost 6 bases and 1 base, there was a span of 9 bases. Germline CDR1 reads WNHNN; CDR2 reads SYGVQD (reference sequence).

By sample share, this clonotype is medium-sized. This chain joins TRBV30 and TRBJ1-1; TRBD1 is a possible D gene (6 bases). The CDR3 consists of 13 residues. The V and J ends lost 2 bases and 0 bases respectively, with 7 bases between them. In germline, CDR1 is GTSNPN, CDR2 SVGIG (reference sequence). The CDR3 nucleotides are TGTGCCTGGAGTAGGGGGTTGAACACTGAAGCTTTCTTT. It yields the protein CAWSRGLNTEAFF.

The rearrangement links TRBV10-3 to TRBJ2-3, with 7 bases that match TRBD2. Germline assignment: CDR1 ENHRY and CDR2 SYGVKD. V shed 3 bases, J shed 1 base, and the junction held 7 bases outside the gene matches. The CDR3 runs to 16 residues. The CDR3 protein is CAISDVGGGRTDTQYF. In DNA form, the CDR3 reads TGTGCCATCAGTGATGTGGGGGGGGGACGCACAGATACGCAGTATTTT.

Within the sample, this clonotype is medium-sized. J is TRBJ1-1 and V is TRBV12-3 or TRBV12-4; D gene uncertain. The CDR3 has 13 amino acids. Trimming removed 3 bases from V and 3 bases from J, with 8 bases in between. CDR3 sequence: CASSFWAYTEAFF. CDR3 sequence (DNA): TGTGCCAGCAGTTTTTGGGCGTACACTGAAGCTTTCTTT.

Comment on this clonotype: A clone one base away is much larger, so this may be a read error. The rearrangement joins TRBV5-4 to TRBJ1-4, with 8 nucleotides matching TRBD1. In germline, CDR1 is SGHNT, CDR2 YYREEE (reference sequence). The length of the CDR3 is 17 residues. Trimming took 1 base from V and 1 from J; bases not matched to a gene: 6. Here the CDR3 DNA reads TGTGCCAGCAGCTTGCCAGGGGGCGTAGGAACTAATGAAAAACTGTTTTTT. Amino acids: CASSLPGGVGTNEKLFF.

This clonotype is judged medium-sized. Here the CDR3 DNA reads TGTGCCACCCGTATGTCAGGCCCCTACAATGAGCAGTTCTTC. It specifies CATRMSGPYNEQFF. The chain has TRBV10-3 and TRBJ2-1; D call uncertain. V was trimmed by 10 bases and J by 2 bases, leaving 15 bases between them. The length of the CDR3 is 14 residues. Per germline, CDR1 ENHRY and CDR2 SYGVKD.

This clonotype was counted at least ten times. The chain links TRBV5-4 to TRBJ1-4, with 8 bases fitting TRBD1. Trimming removed 1 base from V and 1 base from J; junction bases left unmatched: 6. The CDR3 has 17 residues. CDR1 is SGHNT, CDR2 YYREEE, per germline (reference sequence). This CDR3 is CASSLPGGAGTNEKLFF. CDR3 nucleotides: TGTGCCAGCAGCTTGCCAGGGGGCGCAGGAACTAATGAAAAACTGTTTTTT.

A note on this clonotype: It differs at one base from a far larger clone, so likely a read error. This chain connects TRBV20-1 to TRBJ1-1, with TRBD1 matching 8 bases. The DNA end favors TRBJ1-6, so the J call may be wrong. The CDR3 has 17 amino acids. The germline CDR1 and CDR2 sequences are DFQATT and SNEGSKA (reference sequence). The CDR3 region is CSASGGPFSSYNPPLHF. The CDR3 DNA sequence: TGCAGTGCTTCAGGGGGCCCCTTCAGCTCCTATAATCCACCCCTCCACTTT.

This clonotype was counted between two and nine times. This chain uses TRBV6-5 with TRBJ2-7; 7 positions match TRBD1. CDR3 length: 14 residues. CDR1 and CDR2 from the germline V gene are MNHEY and SVGAGI. V lost 4 bases and J lost 4; bases outside the gene matches: 7. In DNA form, the CDR3 reads TGTGCCAGCAGTTTGCGACAGGGAACTTACGAGCAGTACTTC. This gives the protein CASSLRQGTYEQYF.

V gene TRBV9 combines with J gene TRBJ1-2; D is unclear. The germline V gene encodes CDR1 SGDLS and CDR2 YYNGEE. This CDR3 is built from 13 residues. Trimming took off 3 bases at V and 5 bases at J, with 11 bases between the two ends. Written as DNA, the CDR3 is TGTGCCAGCAGCGCGCAGGTATTATATGGCTACACCTTC. Residues: CASSAQVLYGYTF.

This clonotype came up many times. The chain joins TRBV6-6 to TRBJ2-2; possible D gene TRBD1, 6 bases. Germline values: CDR1 MNHNY, CDR2 SVGAGI (reference sequence). The CDR3 extends over 15 amino acids. The V and J ends lost 2 bases and 2 bases respectively, with 9 bases between them. The CDR3 loop is CASSYRTANTGELFF. The CDR3 nucleotides are TGTGCCAGCAGTTACCGGACAGCTAACACCGGGGAGCTGTTTTTT.

By sample share, this clonotype is medium-sized. The rearrangement links TRBV20-1 to TRBJ1-1, with TRBD1 matching 9 bases. V gave up 3 bases and J gave up 8 bases; unmatched junction bases: 13. CDR3 length: 15 amino acids. Germline loops: CDR1 DFQATT, CDR2 SNEGSKA (reference sequence). In DNA form, the CDR3 reads TGCAGTGCTAGTTCACCGGGACAGGGTACGTCGGAAGCTTTCTTT. Protein: CSASSPGQGTSEAFF.

This clonotype is labeled as medium-sized. The chain combines TRBV19 with TRBJ1-5, with D uncertain. Germline-derived CDR1 and CDR2 are LNHDA and SQIVND (reference sequence). This CDR3 is 12 amino acids long. V shed 5 bases and J shed 9 bases, with 11 bases lying between them. CDR3 nucleotide sequence: TGTGCCAGTAGTGTGGTCCTCGGGCCCCAGCATTTT. This encodes CASSVVLGPQHF.